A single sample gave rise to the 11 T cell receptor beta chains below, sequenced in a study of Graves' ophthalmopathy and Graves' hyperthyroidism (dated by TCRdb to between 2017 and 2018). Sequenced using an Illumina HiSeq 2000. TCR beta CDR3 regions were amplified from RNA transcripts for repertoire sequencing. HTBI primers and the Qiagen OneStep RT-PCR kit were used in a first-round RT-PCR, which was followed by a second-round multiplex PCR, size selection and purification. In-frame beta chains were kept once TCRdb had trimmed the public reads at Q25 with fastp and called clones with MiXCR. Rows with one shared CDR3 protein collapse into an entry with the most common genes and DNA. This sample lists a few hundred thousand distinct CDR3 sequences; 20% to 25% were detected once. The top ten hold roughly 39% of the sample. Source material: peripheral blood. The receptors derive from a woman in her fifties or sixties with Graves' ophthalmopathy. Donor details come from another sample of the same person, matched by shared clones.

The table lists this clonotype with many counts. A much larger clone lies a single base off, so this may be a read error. This CDR3 is CASTGMSNQPQHF. As DNA, the CDR3 is TGTGCCAGCACGGGGATGAGCAATCAGCCCCAGCATTTT. The chain couples TRBV12-3 or TRBV12-4 to TRBJ1-5; unclear D gene. CDR3 length equals 13 residues. V was shortened by 7 bases and J by 1 base, with 8 bases between the two germline ends.

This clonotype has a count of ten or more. CDR3 region: CASSWTGTVNTGELFF. Written as DNA, the CDR3 is TGCGCCAGCAGCTGGACCGGGACAGTGAACACCGGGGAGCTGTTTTTT. The V gene is TRBV5-1, the J gene TRBJ2-2; 7 bases fit TRBD1. Germline V lookup: CDR1 SGHRS, CDR2 YFSETQ. V shed 3 bases and J 1 base; nucleotides not matched to a gene: 6. This CDR3 has 16 residues. The complete variable domain, with remaining parts taken from reference TRBV5-1 and TRBJ2-2, reads KAGVTQTPRYLIKTRGQQVTLSCSPISGHRSVSWYQQTPGQGLQFLFEYFSETQRNKGNFPGRFSGRQFSNSRSEMNVSTLELGDSALYLCASSWTGTVNTGELFFGEGSRLTVL.

The CDR3 nucleotides read TGTGCCAGCAGTTTCTCCGGCGGGAACGAGCAGTACTTC. As protein: CASSFSGGNEQYF. This chain links TRBV27 with TRBJ2-7, with a tentative D call TRBD2 (6 bases). CDR3 length: 13 amino acids. The V gene's germline CDR1 is MNHEY and CDR2 SMNVEV (reference sequence). Trimming stripped 3 bases from V and 5 bases from J, with 11 bases between.

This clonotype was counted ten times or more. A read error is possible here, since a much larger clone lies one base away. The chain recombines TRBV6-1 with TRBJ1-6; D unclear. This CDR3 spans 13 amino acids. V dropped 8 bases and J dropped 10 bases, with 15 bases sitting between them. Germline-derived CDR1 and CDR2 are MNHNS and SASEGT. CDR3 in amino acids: CASGALTESPLHF. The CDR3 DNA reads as TGTGCCAGCGGAGCCCTGACGGAGTCACCCCTCCACTTT.

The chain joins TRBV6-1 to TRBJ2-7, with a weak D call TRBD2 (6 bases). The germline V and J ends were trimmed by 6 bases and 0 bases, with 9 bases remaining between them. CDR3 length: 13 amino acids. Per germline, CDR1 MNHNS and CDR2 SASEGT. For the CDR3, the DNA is TGTGCCAGCAGAGAGGGAGGCTCCTACGAGCAGTACTTC. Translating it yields CASREGGSYEQYF.

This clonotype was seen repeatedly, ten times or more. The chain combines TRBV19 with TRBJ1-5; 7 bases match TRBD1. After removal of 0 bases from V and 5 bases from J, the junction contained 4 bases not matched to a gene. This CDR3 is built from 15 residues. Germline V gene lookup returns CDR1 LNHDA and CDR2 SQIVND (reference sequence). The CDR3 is CASSIDDRVDQPQHF. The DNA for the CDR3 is TGTGCCAGTAGTATAGACGACAGGGTTGATCAGCCCCAGCATTTT.

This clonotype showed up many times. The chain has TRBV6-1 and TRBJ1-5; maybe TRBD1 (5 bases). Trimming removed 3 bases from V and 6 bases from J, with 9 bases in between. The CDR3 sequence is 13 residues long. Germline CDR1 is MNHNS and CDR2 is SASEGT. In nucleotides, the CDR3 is TGTGCCAGCAGTGACAGGGCGGGTCAGCCCCAGCATTTT. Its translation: CASSDRAGQPQHF.

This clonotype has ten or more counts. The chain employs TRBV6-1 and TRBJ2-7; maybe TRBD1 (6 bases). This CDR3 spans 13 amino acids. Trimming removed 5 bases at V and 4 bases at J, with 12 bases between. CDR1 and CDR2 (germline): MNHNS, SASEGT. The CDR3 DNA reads TGTGCCAGCAGTCGGGACATAAATTACGAGCAGTACTTC. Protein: CASSRDINYEQYF.

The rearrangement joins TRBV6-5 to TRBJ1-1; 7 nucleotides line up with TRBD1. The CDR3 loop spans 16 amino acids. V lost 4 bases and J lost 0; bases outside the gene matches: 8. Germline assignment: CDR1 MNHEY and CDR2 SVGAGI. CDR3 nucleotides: TGTGCCAGCAGTTCCAGGGGGAGGAACATGAACACTGAAGCTTTCTTT. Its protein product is CASSSRGRNMNTEAFF.

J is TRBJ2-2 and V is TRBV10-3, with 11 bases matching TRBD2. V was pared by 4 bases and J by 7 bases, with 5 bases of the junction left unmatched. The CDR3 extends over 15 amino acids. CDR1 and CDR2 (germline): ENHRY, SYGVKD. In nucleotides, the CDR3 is TGTGCCATCAGTGTACTAGCGGGAGCAAACGGGGAGCTGTTTTTT. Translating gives CAISVLAGANGELFF.

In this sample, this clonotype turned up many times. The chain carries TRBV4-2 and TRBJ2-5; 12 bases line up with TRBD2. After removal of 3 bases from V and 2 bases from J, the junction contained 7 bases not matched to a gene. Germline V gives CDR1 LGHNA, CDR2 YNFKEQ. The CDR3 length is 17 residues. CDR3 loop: CASSHRTSGTTQETQYF. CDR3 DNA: TGTGCCAGCAGCCACCGGACTAGCGGGACGACTCAAGAGACCCAGTACTTC.